One TCR beta chain is described in this entry. Here immunoSEQ multiplex PCR was the method, and the copy in TCRdb shows in-frame clones only, minus some. In the table there are 65,000 to 95,000 clones, 75% to 90% of which are singletons. This sample was taken from a study of OX40 agonist ivuxolimab in advanced cancers. Study context: Ivuxolimab, an antibody acting as an agonist of OX40 (CD134), was used to treat patients. The patients received ivuxolimab by intravenous route every 2 weeks at 0.01 to 10 mg/kg. Three patients got partial responses; one had hepatocellular carcinoma and two had cutaneous melanoma.

The germline V gene has CDR1 MNHNS and CDR2 SASEGT. The CDR3 spans 15 residues. The V gene lost 6 bases and the J gene lost 5 bases, with 16 bases spanning the gap. The sample here was CD4+ or CD8+ T cells sorted from blood, taken in a trial of the OX40 agonist ivuxolimab. The chain links TRBV6-1 to TRBJ1-4; D may be TRBD1 (6 bases). This clonotype was obtained from an adult with an advanced solid tumor such as melanoma, head and neck, liver or kidney cancer. CDR3 region: CASRTDGQMNEKLFF. The CDR3 nucleotides read TGTGCCAGCAGGACTGATGGACAGATGAATGAAAAACTGTTTTTT.